The 10 T cell receptor beta chains listed next were all sequenced from one sample in a study of identical twins. TCRdb itself ran the 5' RACE reads through MiXCR, one entry per CDR3 protein. Among 450,000 or so distinct CDR3 sequences listed, 11% to 15% were seen once. The data were also submitted as part of a second study, on yellow fever vaccine responses in identical twins.

The sequenced sample consisted of CD4+ T cells sorted from blood. The receptors here all came from a woman between 18 and 30 years old in good health.

This clonotype was seen only a few times. The rearrangement joins TRBV7-2 to TRBJ1-4, with TRBD1 as a possible D gene (6 bases). The CDR3 contains 14 residues. The germline V gene has CDR1 SGHTA and CDR2 FQGNSA. With 2 bases removed from V and 7 bases from J, the gap between germline ends came to 11 bases. Written as DNA, the CDR3 is TGTGCCAGCAGCTTAATGGGGGGCGTTGAAAAACTGTTTTTT. Translated: CASSLMGGVEKLFF.

The chain carries TRBV20-1 and TRBJ2-7; D gene unclear. Germline CDR1 and CDR2: DFQATT and SNEGSKA (reference sequence). This CDR3 region has 15 residues. Trimming pared 2 bases from V and 3 bases from J, leaving 17 bases between. CDR3 amino acids: CSARTASQTFYEQYF. DNA of the CDR3: TGCAGTGCTAGAACCGCGTCCCAGACTTTCTACGAGCAGTACTTC.

The V call is TRBV20-1, the J call TRBJ2-2, with 8 positions matching TRBD2. The CDR3 has 17 residues. Germline loops: CDR1 DFQATT, CDR2 SNEGSKA (reference sequence). This CDR3 is CSEIRSAGRGDAGELFF. CDR3 sequence (DNA): TGCAGCGAGATTCGCAGTGCCGGGCGGGGGGACGCCGGGGAGCTGTTTTTT.

This clonotype was found a few times. The V and J genes are TRBV20-1 and TRBJ1-1; 8 bases match TRBD1. CDR1 and CDR2 (germline): DFQATT, SNEGSKA (reference sequence). V lost 1 base, J lost 1 base, and 5 bases stayed unmatched. The CDR3 is made up of 15 amino acids. CDR3 nucleotide sequence: TGCAGTGCTAGAGCCCCGGGACAGGCGAACACTGAAGCTTTCTTT. This sequence encodes CSARAPGQANTEAFF.

This clonotype came up a few times. The chain combines TRBV5-1 with TRBJ2-3; the match to TRBD2 covers 8 bases. After removal of 6 bases from V and 0 bases from J, the junction contained 9 bases not matched to a gene. CDR1 SGHRS and CDR2 YFSETQ come from the germline V gene. The CDR3 runs to 16 residues. CDR3 in DNA: TGCGCCAGCATGCGGGGGGACACAACTAGCACAGATACGCAGTATTTT. It encodes CASMRGDTTSTDTQYF.

The rearrangement uses TRBV20-1 and TRBJ2-3, with D possibly called TRBD1 or TRBD2 (6 bases each). Germline-derived CDR1 and CDR2 are DFQATT and SNEGSKA (reference sequence). V was trimmed by 5 bases and J by 3 bases, leaving 15 bases between them. The CDR3 has 14 residues. Written as DNA, the CDR3 is TGCAGTGCTCCCCGGAGGGGGATTACAGATACGCAGTATTTT. This gives the protein CSAPRRGITDTQYF.

This clonotype showed up just a few times. The rearrangement uses TRBV28 and TRBJ2-1; TRBD1 aligns across 9 bases. This CDR3 spans 16 amino acids. Germline V gene lookup returns CDR1 MDHEN and CDR2 SYDVKM. J was trimmed by 5 bases and V by 2 bases; bases with no gene match: 7. This CDR3 is CASSLPGQGSNNEQFF. CDR3 sequence (DNA): TGTGCCAGCAGTTTACCCGGACAGGGGAGCAACAATGAGCAGTTCTTC. Supplemented by reference TRBV28 and TRBJ2-1, the full variable domain reads DVKVTQSSRYLVKRTGEKVFLECVQDMDHENMFWYRQDPGLGLRLIYFSYDVKMKEKGDIPEGYSVSREKKERFSLILESASTNQTSMYLCASSLPGQGSNNEQFFGPGTRLTVL.

For the CDR3, the DNA is TGTGCCAGCAGCTTAGTAGCGGGGGTTACAGATACGCAGTATTTT. Its translation: CASSLVAGVTDTQYF. The J gene is TRBJ2-3, the V gene TRBV7-6, with TRBD2 identical over 9 bases. Germline V gene lookup returns CDR1 SGHVS and CDR2 FNYEAQ. V shed 1 base, J shed 3 bases, and the junction held 2 bases outside the gene matches. The CDR3 extends over 15 amino acids. The variable domain in full, with the rest retrieved from reference TRBV7-6 and TRBJ2-3, is GAGVSQSPRYKVTKRGQDVALRCDPISGHVSLYWYRQALGQGPEFLTYFNYEAQQDKSGLPNDRFSAERPEGSISTLTIQRTEQRDSAMYRCASSLVAGVTDTQYFGPGTRLTVL.

This clonotype was seen a handful of times. This chain links TRBV12-3 or TRBV12-4 with TRBJ1-6; possible D gene TRBD1, 5 bases. The ends were cut back, 3 bases at V and 10 bases at J, with 13 bases in the middle. The CDR3 is 14 residues long. As DNA, the CDR3 is TGTGCCAGCAGTTTGACGCAGGGAAAGTCACCCCTCCACTTT. Its translation: CASSLTQGKSPLHF.

This clonotype has more than one count but fewer than ten. The rearrangement links TRBV7-9 to TRBJ1-2; TRBD1 agrees at 9 bases. This CDR3 contains 13 residues. CDR1 and CDR2 from the germline V gene are SEHNR and FQNEAQ (reference sequence). V was clipped by 10 bases and J by 2 bases; unmatched bases: 5. The CDR3 DNA reads as TGTGCCATCAACGGACAGGGGAACTATGGCTACACCTTC. Its protein is CAINGQGNYGYTF.